This T cell receptor beta chain was sequenced during a study of regulatory T cells in long-lasting Graves disease. Described time point: persistent/refractory GD, antithyroid drugs over 5 years with positive TRAb. Scientists built the TCR library using RNA that was extracted from PBMCs. In this sample, this clonotype turned up many times. Construction of the TCR beta libraries employed iRepertoire HTBI primers in conjunction with Arm-PCR of CDR3 regions. TCRdb re-called the multiplex PCR reads with MiXCR, one entry per CDR3 protein. The data contain around 400,000 distinct CDR3 sequences, over 20% of them seen just once; the ten biggest clones take up around an eighth. This CDR3 contains 14 residues. Germline CDR1 KGHSH, CDR2 LQKENI. V lost 6 bases, J lost 0 bases, and 8 bases lay in between.

The chain employs TRBV18 and TRBJ1-4; no firm D call. The material was peripheral blood mononuclear cells (PBMCs), obtained when the disease was refractory, from a patient treated with antithyroid drugs. The source is a female donor with Graves disease. CDR3 DNA sequence: TGTGCCAGCTCCCCTACCTCAACTAATGAAAAACTGTTTTTT. It translates to CASSPTSTNEKLFF. The full variable domain, in which reference TRBV18 and TRBJ1-4 provide the parts outside the CDR3, is NAGVMQNPRHLVRRRGQEARLRCSPMKGHSHVYWYRQLPEEGLKFMVYLQKENIIDESGMPKERFSAEFPKEGPSILRIQQVVRGDSAAYFCASSPTSTNEKLFFGSGTQLSVL.